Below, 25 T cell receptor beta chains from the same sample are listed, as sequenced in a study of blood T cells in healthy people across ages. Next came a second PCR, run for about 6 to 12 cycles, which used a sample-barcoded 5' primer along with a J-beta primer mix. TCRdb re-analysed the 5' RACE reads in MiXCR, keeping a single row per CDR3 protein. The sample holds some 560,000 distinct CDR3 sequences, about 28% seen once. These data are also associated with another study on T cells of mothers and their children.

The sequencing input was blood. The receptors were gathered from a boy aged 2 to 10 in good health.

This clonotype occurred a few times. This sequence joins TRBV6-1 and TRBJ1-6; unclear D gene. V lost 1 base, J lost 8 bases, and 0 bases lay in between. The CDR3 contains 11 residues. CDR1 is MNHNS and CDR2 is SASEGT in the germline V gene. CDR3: CASSEDSPLHF. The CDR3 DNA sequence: TGTGCCAGCAGTGAAGATTCACCCCTCCACTTT.

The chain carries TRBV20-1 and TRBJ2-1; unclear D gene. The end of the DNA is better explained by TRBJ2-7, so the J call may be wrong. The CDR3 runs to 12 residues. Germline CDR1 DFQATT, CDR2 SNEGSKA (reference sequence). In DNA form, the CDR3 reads TGCAGTGCTTCCCCTAGTGGATACGAGCAGTACTTC. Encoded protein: CSASPSGYEQYF.

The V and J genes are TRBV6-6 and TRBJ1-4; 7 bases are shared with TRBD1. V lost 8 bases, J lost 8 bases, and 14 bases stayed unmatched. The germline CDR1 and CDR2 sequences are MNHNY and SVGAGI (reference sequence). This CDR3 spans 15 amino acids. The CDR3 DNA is TGTGCCAGCGGATCAACAGGGGCCGGGAAGGAAAAACTGTTTTTT. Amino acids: CASGSTGAGKEKLFF.

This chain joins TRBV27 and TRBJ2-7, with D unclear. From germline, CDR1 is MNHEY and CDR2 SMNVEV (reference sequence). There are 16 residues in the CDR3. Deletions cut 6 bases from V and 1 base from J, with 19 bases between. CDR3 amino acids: CASSPVEISISYEQYF. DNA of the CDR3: TGTGCCAGCAGCCCTGTGGAGATAAGTATATCCTACGAGCAGTACTTC.

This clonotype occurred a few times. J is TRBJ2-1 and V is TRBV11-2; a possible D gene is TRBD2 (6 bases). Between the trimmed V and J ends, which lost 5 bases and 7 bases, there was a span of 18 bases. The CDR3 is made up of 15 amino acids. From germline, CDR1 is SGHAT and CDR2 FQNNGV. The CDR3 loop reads CASSPPGTLRNEQFF. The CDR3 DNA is TGTGCCAGCAGCCCACCCGGGACTTTGAGGAATGAGCAGTTCTTC.

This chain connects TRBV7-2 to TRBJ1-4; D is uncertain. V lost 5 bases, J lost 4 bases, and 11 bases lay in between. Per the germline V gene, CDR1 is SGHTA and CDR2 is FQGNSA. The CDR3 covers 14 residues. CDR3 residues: CASSPSEVNEKLFF. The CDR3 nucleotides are TGTGCCAGCAGCCCCTCGGAAGTTAATGAAAAACTGTTTTTT.

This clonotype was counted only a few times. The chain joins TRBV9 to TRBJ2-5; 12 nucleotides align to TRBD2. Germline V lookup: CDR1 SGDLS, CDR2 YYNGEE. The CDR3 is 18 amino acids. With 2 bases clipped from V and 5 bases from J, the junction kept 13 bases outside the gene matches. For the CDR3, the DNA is TGTGCCAGCAGCGTGTCCTCTAGCGGGGGGGCCTTGGGGGAGACCCAGTACTTC. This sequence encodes CASSVSSSGGALGETQYF.

The CDR3 protein is CATSDLKGSEQFF. CDR3 DNA sequence: TGTGCCACCAGTGATTTAAAGGGTAGTGAGCAGTTCTTC. The rearrangement uses TRBV24-1 and TRBJ2-7; no clear D. The J call may be incorrect, as the DNA end agrees better with TRBJ2-1. Germline V lookup: CDR1 KGHDR, CDR2 SFDVKD. This CDR3 is 13 amino acids long.

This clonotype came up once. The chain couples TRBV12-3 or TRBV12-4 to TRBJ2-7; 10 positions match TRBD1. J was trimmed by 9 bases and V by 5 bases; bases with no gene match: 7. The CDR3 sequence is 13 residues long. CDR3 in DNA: TGTGCCAGCAGTCTCGGGACAGGGGAAAGGCAGTACTTC. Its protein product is CASSLGTGERQYF.

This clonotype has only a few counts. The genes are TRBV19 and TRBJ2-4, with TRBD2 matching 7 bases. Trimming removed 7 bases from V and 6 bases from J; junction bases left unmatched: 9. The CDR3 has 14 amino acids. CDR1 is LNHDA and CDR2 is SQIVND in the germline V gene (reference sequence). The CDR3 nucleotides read TGTGCCAGTACCTTTGGCCCTAGCGGAAACATTCAGTACTTC. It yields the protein CASTFGPSGNIQYF.

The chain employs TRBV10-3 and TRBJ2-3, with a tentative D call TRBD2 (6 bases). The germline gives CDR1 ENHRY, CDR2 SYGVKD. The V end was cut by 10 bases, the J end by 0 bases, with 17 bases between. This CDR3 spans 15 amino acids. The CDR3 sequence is CATSLAGPSTDTQYF. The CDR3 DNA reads TGTGCCACTTCACTGGCGGGACCTAGCACAGATACGCAGTATTTT.

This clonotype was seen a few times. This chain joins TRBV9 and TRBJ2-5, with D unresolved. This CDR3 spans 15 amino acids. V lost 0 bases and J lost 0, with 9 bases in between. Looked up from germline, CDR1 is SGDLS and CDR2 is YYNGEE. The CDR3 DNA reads TGTGCCAGCAGCGTAGAAGGCAGCCACCAAGAGACCCAGTACTTC. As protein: CASSVEGSHQETQYF.

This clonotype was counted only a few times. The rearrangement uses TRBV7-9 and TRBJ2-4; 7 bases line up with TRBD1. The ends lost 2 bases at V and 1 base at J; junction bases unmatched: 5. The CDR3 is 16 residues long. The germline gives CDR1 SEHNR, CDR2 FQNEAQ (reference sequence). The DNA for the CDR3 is TGTGCCAGCAGCTTAAATGAGGGACAGGCCAAAAACATTCAGTACTTC. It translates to CASSLNEGQAKNIQYF.

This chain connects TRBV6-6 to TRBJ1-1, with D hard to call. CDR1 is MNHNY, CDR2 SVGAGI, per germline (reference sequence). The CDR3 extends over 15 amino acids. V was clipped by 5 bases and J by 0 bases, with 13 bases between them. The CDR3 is CASSHLFLMNTEAFF. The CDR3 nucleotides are TGTGCCAGCAGTCACTTATTCCTTATGAACACTGAAGCTTTCTTT.

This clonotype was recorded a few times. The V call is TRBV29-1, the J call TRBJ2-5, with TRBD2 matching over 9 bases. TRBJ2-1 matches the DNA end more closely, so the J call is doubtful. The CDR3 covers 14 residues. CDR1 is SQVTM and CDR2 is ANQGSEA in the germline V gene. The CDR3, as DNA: TGCAGCGTTGACAGGCGGGAGGGAAGGAATGAGCAGTTCTTC. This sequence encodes CSVDRREGRNEQFF.

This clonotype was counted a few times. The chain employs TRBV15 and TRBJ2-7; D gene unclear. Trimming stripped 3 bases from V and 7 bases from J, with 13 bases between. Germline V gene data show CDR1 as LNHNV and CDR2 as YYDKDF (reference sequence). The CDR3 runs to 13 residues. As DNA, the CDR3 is TGTGCCACCAGCAGGGGTAGTGAGTGGGAGCAGTACTTC. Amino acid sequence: CATSRGSEWEQYF.

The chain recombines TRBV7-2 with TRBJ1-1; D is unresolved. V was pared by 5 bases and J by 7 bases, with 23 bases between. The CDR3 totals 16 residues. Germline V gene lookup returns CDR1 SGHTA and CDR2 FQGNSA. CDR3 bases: TGTGCCAGCAGCCCAGCCCTCGAAATGGGGTACGGTGAAGCTTTCTTT. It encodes CASSPALEMGYGEAFF.

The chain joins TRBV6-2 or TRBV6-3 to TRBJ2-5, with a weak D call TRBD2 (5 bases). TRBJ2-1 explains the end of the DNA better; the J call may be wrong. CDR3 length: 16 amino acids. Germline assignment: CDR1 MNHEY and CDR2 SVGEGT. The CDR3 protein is CASSYSKYRRNNEQFF. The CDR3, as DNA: TGTGCCAGCAGTTACTCGAAATATAGGAGGAACAATGAGCAGTTCTTC.

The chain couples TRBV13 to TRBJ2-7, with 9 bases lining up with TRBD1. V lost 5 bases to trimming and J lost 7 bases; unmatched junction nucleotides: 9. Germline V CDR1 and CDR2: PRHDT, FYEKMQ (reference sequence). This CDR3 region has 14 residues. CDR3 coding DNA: TGTGCCAGCAGCCCGAGGGACAGGGAGTGGGAGCAGTACTTC. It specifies CASSPRDREWEQYF.

The CDR3 region has the DNA TGTGCCAGCAGCTTATCCCCCTACAGGGGGGGGAGGGAGACCCAGTACTTC. Its translation is CASSLSPYRGGRETQYF. The V call is TRBV7-9, the J call TRBJ2-5; D may be TRBD1 (8 bases). Trimming removed 2 bases from V and 5 bases from J, with 21 bases in between. Germline lookup yields CDR1 SEHNR and CDR2 FQNEAQ (reference sequence). This CDR3 region has 17 residues.

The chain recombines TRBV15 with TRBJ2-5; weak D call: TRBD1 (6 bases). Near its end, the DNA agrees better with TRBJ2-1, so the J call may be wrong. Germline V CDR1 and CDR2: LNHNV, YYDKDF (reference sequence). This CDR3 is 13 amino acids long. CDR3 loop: CATSRYSGDEQFF. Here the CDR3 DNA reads TGTGCCACCAGCAGATACTCAGGGGATGAGCAGTTCTTC.

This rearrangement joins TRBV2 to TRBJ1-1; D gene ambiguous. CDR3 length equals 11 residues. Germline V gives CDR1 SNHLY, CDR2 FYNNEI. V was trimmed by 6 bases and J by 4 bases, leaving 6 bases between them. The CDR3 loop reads CASRYSTEAFF. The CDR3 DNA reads TGTGCCAGCAGATACAGCACTGAAGCTTTCTTT. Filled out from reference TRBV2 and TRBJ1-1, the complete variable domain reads EPEVTQTPSHQVTQMGQEVILRCVPISNHLYFYWYRQILGQKVEFLVSFYNNEISEKSEIFDDQFSVERPDGSNFTLKIRSTKLEDSAMYFCASRYSTEAFFGQGTRLTVV.

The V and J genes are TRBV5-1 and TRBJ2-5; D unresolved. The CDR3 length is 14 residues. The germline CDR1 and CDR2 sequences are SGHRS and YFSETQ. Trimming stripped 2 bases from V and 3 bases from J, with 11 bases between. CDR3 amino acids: CASSFPGPKETQYF. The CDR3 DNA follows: TGCGCCAGCAGCTTCCCGGGCCCCAAAGAGACCCAGTACTTC.

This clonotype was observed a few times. This CDR3 is CASSYSRESYYNEQFF. DNA for the CDR3: TGTGCCAGCAGTTACAGCCGGGAGTCATATTACAATGAGCAGTTCTTC. The chain joins TRBV6-5 to TRBJ2-5, with a tentative D call TRBD2 (6 bases). Judging by the DNA end, TRBJ2-1 fits better; the J call may be wrong. This CDR3 is 16 amino acids long. Germline loops: CDR1 MNHEY, CDR2 SVGAGI.

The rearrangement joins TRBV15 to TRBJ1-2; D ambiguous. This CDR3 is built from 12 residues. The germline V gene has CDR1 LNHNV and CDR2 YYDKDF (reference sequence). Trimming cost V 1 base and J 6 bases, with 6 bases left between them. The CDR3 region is CATSRGTDGYTF. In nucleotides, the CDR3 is TGTGCCACCAGCAGAGGGACGGATGGCTACACCTTC.